This T cell receptor (beta chain) is drawn from a study of OX40 agonist ivuxolimab in advanced cancers. Study conclusions and caveats: On average, CD8+ T cells showed a greater number of expanded clones than CD4+.

TCRdb's table, derived via immunoSEQ multiplex PCR, lists solely in-frame clones and lacks some. The sample records more than 90,000 clones, less than 85% being singletons. Concerning this clone itself: Its antigen is unknown.

The ends lost 8 bases at V and 9 bases at J; junction bases unmatched: 12. CDR3 length: 14 residues. The V gene's germline CDR1 is LNHDA and CDR2 SQIVND (reference sequence). The genes are TRBV19 and TRBJ2-1, with TRBD2 matching over 8 bases. This clonotype was obtained from an adult with an advanced solid tumor such as melanoma, head and neck, liver or kidney cancer. The sample in question was CD4+ or CD8+ T cells sorted from blood, obtained in a trial of the OX40 agonist ivuxolimab. CDR3: CASQYGAGGPEQFF. In nucleotides, the CDR3 is TGTGCCAGTCAATACGGTGCGGGAGGACCTGAGCAGTTCTTC.